Below, one T cell receptor beta chain is given with its context. The CDR3 has 17 amino acids. In germline, CDR1 is LGHDT, CDR2 YNNKEL (reference sequence). Deletions cut 5 bases from V and 5 bases from J, with 22 bases between. This record comes from a study of blood T cell repertoires in COVID-19. Study details: The cDNA or gDNA used as material had been derived from T cells, B-cell-depleted T cells, or PBMCs.

Generated by immunoSEQ multiplex PCR, the TCRdb table keeps only in-frame clones and is missing some. The table has around 380,000 clones, approximately 77% seen once; the top ten hold 0.85% to 1.3%. This receptor was taken from a human donor with acute or convalescent COVID-19. The donor label of this sample is uncertain. The chain joins TRBV3-1 (or the pseudogene TRBV3-2) to TRBJ1-3; D is unresolved. Specimen: peripheral blood. The CDR3 sequence: CASSGTRSRGGRNTIYF. CDR3 DNA: TGTGCCAGCAGCGGCACACGGTCGCGGGGTGGACGAAACACCATATATTTT.